This T cell receptor beta chain was recorded in a study of beta chain features in type 1 diabetes. V dropped 10 bases and J dropped 16; count of bases not matched to a gene: 24. The CDR3 is made up of 17 amino acids. The V gene's germline CDR1 is MDHEN and CDR2 SYDVKM. Expressed TCRB transcripts got sequenced, as all isolated RNA was reverse transcribed. Using immunoSEQ multiplex PCR, the repertoire was profiled, and TCRdb retains in-frame clones only, with some absent. Altogether about 40,000 clones are present, roughly two thirds being singletons, with the ten largest covering approximately 2%. The chain carries TRBV28 and TRBJ2-6; 11 bases agree with TRBD2. The receptor's source is a woman in her twenties or thirties in good health. The specimen sequenced was Tregs from blood. The CDR3 loop reads CATRTPPRLGLAGLLTF. CDR3 coding DNA: TGTGCCACAAGAACCCCACCCAGGTTAGGACTAGCGGGCCTACTGACTTTC.